The 26 T cell receptor beta chains below were found in one sample sequenced in a study of cytomegalovirus exposure and HLA in healthy donors. The PCR ran on 60 Vbeta and 13 Jbeta primers. TCRdb's copy holds only in-frame clones and misses some; the assay was immunoSEQ multiplex PCR. The sample has 150,000 to 200,000 clones; about 76% are singletons. Source material: PBMCs. Receptor source: a woman aged 45-59 years in good health and CMV-seronegative.

The table lists this clone with a few counts. CDR3: CAISEGRGAQETQYF. CDR3 nucleotides: TGTGCCATCAGTGAGGGGAGGGGGGCCCAAGAGACCCAGTACTTC. The V and J genes are TRBV10-3 and TRBJ2-5; maybe TRBD2 (7 bases). V was clipped by 2 bases and J by 1 base, with 11 bases between them. The CDR3 is made up of 15 amino acids. Germline V gene lookup returns CDR1 ENHRY and CDR2 SYGVKD.

The V gene is TRBV6-1, the J gene TRBJ1-5; D is possibly TRBD1 (6 bases). This CDR3 has 15 amino acids. V gave up 6 bases and J gave up 0 bases, with 12 bases separating them. Germline values: CDR1 MNHNS, CDR2 SASEGT. CDR3 loop: CASRTGSYSNQPQHF. The DNA for the CDR3 is TGTGCCAGCAGAACAGGGTCCTATAGCAATCAGCCCCAGCATTTT.

The chain joins TRBV27 to TRBJ1-2, with a weak D call TRBD1 (6 bases). The CDR3 runs to 15 residues. Germline V CDR1 and CDR2: MNHEY, SMNVEV (reference sequence). Trimming removed 4 bases from V and 5 bases from J, with 17 bases in between. This chain's CDR3 is CASSSLRGAVYGYTF. For the CDR3, the DNA is TGTGCCAGCAGTTCCCTCAGGGGCGCTGTATATGGCTACACCTTC.

The chain joins TRBV6-6 to TRBJ2-3; 7 bases are a match to TRBD2. This CDR3 has 16 residues. Germline assignment: CDR1 MNHNY and CDR2 SVGAGI (reference sequence). V lost 2 bases to trimming and J lost 2 bases; unmatched junction nucleotides: 7. The CDR3 region is CASSYGLEPFTDTQYF. The CDR3 nucleotides read TGTGCCAGCAGTTACGGACTAGAACCCTTCACAGATACGCAGTATTTT.

This rearrangement joins TRBV5-1 to TRBJ2-2, with TRBD2 identical over 12 bases. The CDR3 runs to 15 residues. V shed 7 bases, J shed 1 base, and the junction held 2 bases outside the gene matches. CDR1 SGHRS and CDR2 YFSETQ come from the germline V gene. The CDR3 nucleotides read TGCGCCAGCGGACTAGCGGGATTGAACACCGGGGAGCTGTTTTTT. Its protein is CASGLAGLNTGELFF. The full variable domain, with the rest looked up from reference TRBV5-1 and TRBJ2-2, is KAGVTQTPRYLIKTRGQQVTLSCSPISGHRSVSWYQQTPGQGLQFLFEYFSETQRNKGNFPGRFSGRQFSNSRSEMNVSTLELGDSALYLCASGLAGLNTGELFFGEGSRLTVL.

V gene TRBV28 combines with J gene TRBJ1-4; D unresolved. Germline V gene data show CDR1 as MDHEN and CDR2 as SYDVKM. V was shortened by 5 bases and J by 5 bases, with 12 bases between the two germline ends. This CDR3 contains 14 residues. DNA for the CDR3: TGTGCCAGCAGTCCCACAGCCGCAAATGAAAAACTGTTTTTT. It codes for CASSPTAANEKLFF.

The chain recombines TRBV19 with TRBJ2-5, with 11 bases lining up with TRBD2. Germline CDR1 reads LNHDA; CDR2 reads SQIVND (reference sequence). Trimming took 3 bases from V and 1 from J; bases not matched to a gene: 4. There are 16 residues in the CDR3. CDR3 bases: TGTGCCAGTAGTATTGGGACTAGCGGACCCCAAGAGACCCAGTACTTC. Translation gives CASSIGTSGPQETQYF. Variable domain in full (rest from reference TRBV19 and TRBJ2-5): DGGITQSPKYLFRKEGQNVTLSCEQNLNHDAMYWYRQDPGQGLRLIYYSQIVNDFQKGDIAEGYSVSREKKESFPLTVTSAQKNPTAFYLCASSIGTSGPQETQYFGPGTRLLVL.

The CDR3, as DNA: TGCGCCAGCAGTTCAAACAGGGTTGGCTACGAGCAGTACTTC. This sequence encodes CASSSNRVGYEQYF. This chain links TRBV5-1 with TRBJ2-7; weak D call: TRBD1 (6 bases). Deletions cut 5 bases from V and 3 bases from J, with 15 bases between. From germline, CDR1 is SGHRS and CDR2 YFSETQ. The CDR3 totals 14 residues.

The chain employs TRBV6-6 and TRBJ2-2; D call uncertain. The CDR3 has 14 residues. Per germline, CDR1 MNHNY and CDR2 SVGAGI (reference sequence). V shed 7 bases and J shed 6 bases, with 15 bases lying between them. CDR3 sequence (DNA): TGTGCCAGCACTCCTCCTTCTCTCCCCGGGGAGCTGTTTTTT. This sequence encodes CASTPPSLPGELFF.

This chain connects TRBV4-2 to TRBJ2-5, with 11 positions matching TRBD2. Trimming removed 3 bases from V and 3 bases from J; junction bases left unmatched: 12. This CDR3 has 18 amino acids. Germline assignment: CDR1 LGHNA and CDR2 YNFKEQ. CDR3 loop: CASSQALAGGPGKETQYF. CDR3 bases: TGTGCCAGCAGCCAGGCCTTAGCGGGAGGGCCGGGGAAAGAGACCCAGTACTTC.

This chain uses TRBV19 with TRBJ2-1, with TRBD2 matching 12 bases. V shed 5 bases, J shed 9 bases, and the junction held 2 bases outside the gene matches. This CDR3 comprises 13 residues. The germline V gene has CDR1 LNHDA and CDR2 SQIVND (reference sequence). CDR3 amino acids: CASSPGLAGEQFF. DNA for the CDR3: TGTGCCAGTAGTCCGGGACTAGCGGGTGAGCAGTTCTTC.

The genes are TRBV5-6 and TRBJ1-2, with TRBD1 matching 10 bases. V lost 2 bases and J lost 10; bases outside the gene matches: 5. Germline V gene data show CDR1 as SGHDT and CDR2 as YYEEEE. CDR3 length: 13 residues. The CDR3: CASSFGTGVIYTF. The CDR3 DNA sequence: TGTGCCAGCAGCTTTGGGACAGGGGTCATCTACACCTTC.

The chain is built from TRBV5-8 and TRBJ1-6; possible D gene TRBD1, 5 bases. CDR1 SGHTS and CDR2 YDEGEE come from the germline V gene. Deletions cut 4 bases from V and 10 bases from J, with 15 bases between. CDR3 length: 14 residues. The CDR3 sequence is CASSKTDGPSPLHF. The CDR3 DNA reads as TGTGCCAGCAGCAAGACAGACGGGCCATCACCCCTCCACTTT.

The V and J genes are TRBV19 and TRBJ1-5; 10 bases are shared with TRBD1. The CDR3 is 18 amino acids. V was pared by 7 bases and J by 0 bases, with 12 bases of the junction left unmatched. Germline assignment: CDR1 LNHDA and CDR2 SQIVND (reference sequence). CDR3 nucleotide sequence: TGTGCCAGTACCTACCGGGACAGGGGACAATATAGCAATCAGCCCCAGCATTTT. Residues: CASTYRDRGQYSNQPQHF.

This clone was counted only a few times. J is TRBJ1-3 and V is TRBV13, with 9 bases matching TRBD1. Germline V gene data show CDR1 as PRHDT and CDR2 as FYEKMQ (reference sequence). The CDR3 consists of 15 residues. The ends lost 5 bases at V and 0 bases at J; junction bases unmatched: 2. CDR3 sequence: CASSLGQGSGNTIYF. In DNA, the CDR3 is TGTGCCAGCAGCCTGGGACAGGGCTCTGGAAACACCATATATTTT.

V usage is TRBV28 and J usage is TRBJ1-5; no clear D gene. V was trimmed by 5 bases and J by 11 bases, leaving 13 bases between them. CDR1 is MDHEN, CDR2 SYDVKM, per germline. This CDR3 has 12 amino acids. CDR3 sequence: CASSATARTQHF. For the CDR3, the DNA is TGTGCCAGCAGTGCCACAGCCCGGACCCAGCATTTT.

The chain uses TRBV6-6 and TRBJ1-2, with 8 bases aligning to TRBD1. The CDR3 is 15 residues long. CDR1 and CDR2 (germline): MNHNY, SVGAGI (reference sequence). Losses at the gene ends were 2 bases for V and 3 bases for J; bases not matched to a gene: 5. CDR3 bases: TGTGCCAGCAGTTACCTCAGGGGGCCGGACTATGGCTACACCTTC. Its protein product is CASSYLRGPDYGYTF.

This chain uses TRBV5-6 with TRBJ1-2; TRBD1 agrees at 7 bases. CDR3 length: 14 residues. V lost 4 bases to trimming and J lost 5 bases; unmatched junction nucleotides: 8. The germline V gene has CDR1 SGHDT and CDR2 YYEEEE. CDR3 amino acids: CASSVRDRYYGYTF. The DNA of the CDR3 is TGTGCCAGCAGCGTTCGGGACAGATATTATGGCTACACCTTC.

This chain connects TRBV6-5 to TRBJ1-4; 8 bases agree with TRBD1. The germline V gene encodes CDR1 MNHEY and CDR2 SVGAGI. The CDR3 covers 15 residues. V lost 0 bases to trimming and J lost 8 bases; unmatched junction nucleotides: 5. The CDR3 reads CASSYSNRGEEKLFF. CDR3 sequence (DNA): TGTGCCAGCAGTTACTCGAACAGGGGGGAAGAAAAACTGTTTTTT.

The chain uses TRBV19 and TRBJ2-5; 9 bases are a match to TRBD1. The V segment lost 5 bases and the J segment 3 bases; nucleotides outside the gene matches: 4. Germline CDR1 LNHDA, CDR2 SQIVND (reference sequence). The CDR3 has 14 amino acids. The CDR3, as DNA: TGTGCCAGTAGTGTGACAGGGGGGGAAGAGACCCAGTACTTC. It yields the protein CASSVTGGEETQYF.

This sequence joins TRBV11-2 and TRBJ2-1, with a weak D call TRBD2 (6 bases). Germline CDR1 and CDR2: SGHAT and FQNNGV. Deletions cut 3 bases from V and 3 bases from J, with 15 bases between. This CDR3 comprises 16 residues. CDR3 sequence (DNA): TGTGCCAGCAGCTTGGGGCGGGGTAGGGGCTACAATGAGCAGTTCTTC. It encodes CASSLGRGRGYNEQFF.

The rearrangement links TRBV28 to TRBJ2-1; D might be TRBD2 (6 bases). Germline V gene data show CDR1 as MDHEN and CDR2 as SYDVKM. The CDR3 spans 13 residues. With 2 bases removed from V and 8 bases from J, the gap between germline ends came to 10 bases. DNA for the CDR3: TGTGCCAGCAGTTTAGGGGGGACCGATGAGCAGTTCTTC. This encodes CASSLGGTDEQFF.

The chain employs TRBV9 and TRBJ2-7, with TRBD2 identical over 10 bases. V dropped 4 bases and J dropped 0; count of bases not matched to a gene: 4. Germline V CDR1 and CDR2: SGDLS, YYNGEE. This CDR3 contains 15 residues. In DNA form, the CDR3 reads TGTGCCAGCAGCCGGACTAGCGGTAGCTCCTACGAGCAGTACTTC. This translates into CASSRTSGSSYEQYF.

The V call is TRBV19, the J call TRBJ1-1, with 7 bases matching TRBD1. Germline values: CDR1 LNHDA, CDR2 SQIVND (reference sequence). V shed 6 bases, J shed 0 bases, and the junction held 4 bases outside the gene matches. The CDR3 is 14 residues long. CDR3 sequence: CASRLQGMNTEAFF. CDR3 sequence (DNA): TGTGCCAGTAGATTACAGGGGATGAACACTGAAGCTTTCTTT.

The genes are TRBV27 and TRBJ2-1; D uncertain. Looked up from germline, CDR1 is MNHEY and CDR2 is SMNVEV (reference sequence). The V and J ends lost 5 bases and 6 bases respectively, with 11 bases between them. This CDR3 contains 13 residues. Here the CDR3 reads CASSDSTRNEQFF. As DNA, the CDR3 is TGTGCCAGCAGTGACTCGACTCGCAATGAGCAGTTCTTC.

This clone was found once. The gene calls are TRBV11-3 and TRBJ2-7; the match to TRBD2 covers 7 bases. Trimming took 0 bases from V and 3 from J; bases not matched to a gene: 8. This CDR3 spans 16 amino acids. Germline CDR1 is SGHNT and CDR2 is YENEEA. CDR3: CASSLDFWGEGYEQYF. CDR3 bases: TGTGCCAGCAGCTTAGATTTTTGGGGGGAGGGCTACGAGCAGTACTTC.